This record concerns one TCR beta chain sequence. The sample comes from a study of control samples from healthy donors and cancer patients. In germline, CDR1 is LGHNA, CDR2 YNFKEQ. This CDR3 contains 13 residues. The V and J ends lost 0 bases and 9 bases respectively, with 9 bases between them. Data came from immunoSEQ multiplex PCR; TCRdb stores just in-frame clones and leaves some out. The repertoire consists of 130,000 or so clones, with around 87% occurring once and the leading ten covering around 8.7%. The sequenced sample consisted of blood. The clonotype was recovered from a man aged 40-55 years in good health. The chain has TRBV4-2 and TRBJ2-1; D is unclear. CDR3: CASSQDPVIEQFF. The CDR3 DNA follows: TGTGCCAGCAGCCAAGACCCCGTTATTGAGCAGTTCTTC.